Below, 16 T cell receptor beta chains from the same sample are listed, as sequenced in a study of cytomegalovirus exposure and HLA in healthy donors. Use of 60 Vbeta and 13 Jbeta primers characterized the PCR. TCRdb's copy holds only in-frame clones and misses some; the assay was immunoSEQ multiplex PCR. Of about 97,000 clones listed, around three quarters are singletons. The sequenced sample was PBMCs. These receptors all come from a male donor in good health and CMV-seropositive.

The genes are TRBV7-9 and TRBJ1-1; no clear D gene. Germline V gene lookup returns CDR1 SEHNR and CDR2 FQNEAQ (reference sequence). Trimming took 2 bases from V and 11 from J, leaving 15 bases between them. The CDR3 length is 13 residues. The CDR3 coding sequence is TGTGCCAGCAGCTTAACGTCGGACTATAAGGCTTTCTTT. This gives the protein CASSLTSDYKAFF.

This clone was seen just once. The chain uses TRBV5-1 and TRBJ2-1; D is possibly TRBD2 (6 bases). Germline V gives CDR1 SGHRS, CDR2 YFSETQ. Trimming took off 2 bases at V and 6 bases at J, with 6 bases between the two ends. This CDR3 comprises 12 residues. CDR3 protein: CASSFSGNEQFF. The CDR3, as DNA: TGCGCCAGCAGCTTTAGCGGCAATGAGCAGTTCTTC.

This clone was seen a handful of times. The chain combines TRBV5-6 with TRBJ2-6, with TRBD1 matching 7 bases. In germline, CDR1 is SGHDT, CDR2 YYEEEE. V lost 4 bases, J lost 2 bases, and 3 bases stayed unmatched. The CDR3 covers 15 residues. CDR3 DNA: TGTGCCAGCAGCCTTAGGGGGCCTGGGGCCAACGTCCTGACTTTC. It specifies CASSLRGPGANVLTF.

The chain's CDR3 is CAWERGDGSYEQYF. CDR3 nucleotide sequence: TGTGCCTGGGAACGGGGAGATGGGTCCTACGAGCAGTACTTC. This chain uses TRBV30 with TRBJ2-7; D might be TRBD2 (5 bases). In germline, CDR1 is GTSNPN, CDR2 SVGIG (reference sequence). The length of the CDR3 is 14 residues. V lost 5 bases and J 1 base, leaving 15 bases between the germline ends.

The chain joins TRBV7-2 to TRBJ2-1, with 12 bases aligning to TRBD2. Losses at the gene ends were 2 bases for V and 7 bases for J; bases not matched to a gene: 3. The CDR3 sequence is 15 residues long. Germline V gene lookup returns CDR1 SGHTA and CDR2 FQGNSA. CDR3 bases: TGTGCCAGCAGCTTATGGACTAGCGGGGTGAATGAGCAGTTCTTC. Protein sequence: CASSLWTSGVNEQFF.

This clone has more than one count but fewer than ten. The chain combines TRBV5-1 with TRBJ1-4; possibly TRBD1 for D (6 bases). Trimming removed 4 bases at V and 7 bases at J, with 14 bases between. The CDR3 has 14 amino acids. The V gene's germline CDR1 is SGHRS and CDR2 YFSETQ. The CDR3 nucleotides are TGCGCCAGCAGCCCTATGGCGGACAGTGAAAAACTGTTTTTT. This gives the protein CASSPMADSEKLFF.

This chain links TRBV9 with TRBJ2-1; 7 bases map to TRBD1. The CDR3 runs to 15 residues. J gave up 0 bases and V 4 bases, and 4 bases lay outside the gene matches. Germline-derived CDR1 and CDR2 are SGDLS and YYNGEE. The CDR3 nucleotides read TGTGCCAGCAGCCCCCGGACAGGCTCCTACAATGAGCAGTTCTTC. Translated: CASSPRTGSYNEQFF.

In this sample, this clone turned up once. The rearrangement links TRBV5-6 to TRBJ2-7; TRBD1 agrees at 7 bases. This CDR3 region has 15 residues. V lost 7 bases and J lost 7; bases outside the gene matches: 17. Germline V gene sequence: CDR1 SGHDT, CDR2 YYEEEE. Written as DNA, the CDR3 is TGTGCCAGCGCTATCAGGGGTAGGGGGCTTTGGGAGCAGTACTTC. It codes for CASAIRGRGLWEQYF.

The chain has TRBV5-6 and TRBJ2-2, with D unresolved. This CDR3 comprises 15 residues. Trimming took 0 bases from V and 3 from J, leaving 9 bases between them. CDR1 and CDR2 from the germline V gene are SGHDT and YYEEEE. CDR3 nucleotides: TGTGCCAGCAGCTTGGAACACCCCGACACCGGGGAGCTGTTTTTT. Amino acids: CASSLEHPDTGELFF.

This clone came up a few times. J is TRBJ1-3 and V is TRBV4-1, with D hard to call. Trimming left V 3 bases short and J 0 bases short, with 9 bases between. The germline V gene has CDR1 MGHRA and CDR2 YSYEKL. This CDR3 comprises 15 residues. DNA of the CDR3: TGCGCCAGCAGCCAGGGAGCTTTCTCTGGAAACACCATATATTTT. It is translated as CASSQGAFSGNTIYF.

The chain employs TRBV9 and TRBJ2-3, with 12 bases that match TRBD2. Germline loops: CDR1 SGDLS, CDR2 YYNGEE. This CDR3 is 15 amino acids long. V lost 3 bases, J lost 4 bases, and 3 bases stayed unmatched. The CDR3 region has the DNA TGTGCCAGCAGCGCTAGCGGGGGGGTCTCAGATACGCAGTATTTT. Amino acid sequence: CASSASGGVSDTQYF.

The sample holds a few counts of this clone. V gene TRBV5-1 combines with J gene TRBJ1-5; D not certain. The V end lost 1 base, the J end lost 3 bases, and 11 bases lay between the germline ends. CDR1 is SGHRS and CDR2 is YFSETQ in the germline V gene. There are 15 residues in the CDR3. CDR3 DNA sequence: TGCGCCAGCAGCTTGTCGGGAGGCACCAATCAGCCCCAGCATTTT. This sequence encodes CASSLSGGTNQPQHF.

V gene TRBV7-8 combines with J gene TRBJ1-5; TRBD1 aligns across 12 bases. J lost 6 bases, V lost 6 bases, and 6 bases had no gene match. This CDR3 has 15 amino acids. CDR1 is SGHVS, CDR2 FQNEAQ, per germline. CDR3 coding DNA: TGTGCCAGCAGTAGGGACAGGGGGCTTAGTCAGCCCCAGCATTTT. It translates to CASSRDRGLSQPQHF.

The V gene is TRBV5-1, the J gene TRBJ2-7, with a tentative D call TRBD2 (7 bases). The CDR3 totals 14 residues. Trimming removed 2 bases at V and 5 bases at J, with 14 bases between. CDR1 SGHRS and CDR2 YFSETQ come from the germline V gene. CDR3 in amino acids: CASSFLGGQDEQYF. Written as DNA, the CDR3 is TGCGCCAGCAGCTTTTTGGGGGGGCAAGACGAGCAGTACTTC.

The chain recombines TRBV29-1 with TRBJ2-5, with 12 bases that match TRBD2. The V segment lost 0 bases and the J segment 5 bases; nucleotides outside the gene matches: 4. Per the germline V gene, CDR1 is SQVTM and CDR2 is ANQGSEA. The CDR3 is 15 residues long. Here the CDR3 DNA reads TGCAGCGTTGAAGAGGGACTAGCGGGCGCGGAGACCCAGTACTTC. Its protein is CSVEEGLAGAETQYF.

V is TRBV12-5 and J is TRBJ1-2, with D unresolved. V was trimmed by 2 bases and J by 3 bases, leaving 7 bases between them. Looked up from germline, CDR1 is LGHNT and CDR2 is FRNRAP. CDR3 length: 13 residues. The CDR3 DNA sequence: TGTGCTAGTGGTTTGCCACAGTACTATGGCTACACCTTC. It specifies CASGLPQYYGYTF.